These 21 T cell receptor beta chains originate from one sample sequenced in a study of breast tumors, draining lymph nodes, adjacent tissues (dated by TCRdb to the mid-2010s). Lymph node samples came from the axillary draining lymph nodes of breast cancer patients. The library was made by multiplex PCR. Sequencing took place on an Illumina HiSeq 2000. TCRdb applied fastp at Q25 and MiXCR to the public reads, then kept only in-frame beta chains. Under each unique CDR3 protein, matching rows form one entry showing the most common genes and DNA. Present in this sample are 200,000 or so distinct CDR3 sequences, approximately 30% of which were seen just once. The ten largest account for roughly 4% of the sample. Sample: axillary lymph node tissue. The receptors come from a female donor with breast cancer. Some clones in this sample may be carry-over from other donors' samples.

This clonotype occurred many times. The chain uses TRBV24-1 and TRBJ2-2; 8 bases are a match to TRBD1. After removal of 7 bases from V and 7 bases from J, the junction contained 7 bases not matched to a gene. Germline loops: CDR1 KGHDR, CDR2 SFDVKD. The CDR3 consists of 14 residues. CDR3 nucleotide sequence: TGTGCCACCAGCTCAGGGGGCCTTGGCGGGGAGCTGTTTTTT. Encoded protein: CATSSGGLGGELFF.

The rearrangement uses TRBV12-3 or TRBV12-4 and TRBJ1-1; D gene unclear. The CDR3 covers 14 residues. The V end lost 2 bases, the J end lost 1 base, and 8 bases lay between the germline ends. Written as DNA, the CDR3 is TGTGCCAGCAGTTTACGGGCGGAGAACACTGAAGCTTTCTTT. Translation: CASSLRAENTEAFF.

Turning to this clonotype: In this CDR3 the conserved last residue, phenylalanine or tryptophan, is missing, so a read error is likely. The chain employs TRBV6-4 and TRBJ2-7; 7 positions match TRBD1. Looked up from germline, CDR1 is MRHNA and CDR2 is SNTAGT. The J segment lost 6 bases and the V segment lost 2 bases, leaving 7 bases of the junction unmatched. The CDR3 is 14 residues long. CDR3 sequence reads: CASSDLGQEREQYY. The DNA for the CDR3 is TGTGCCAGCAGTGACCTCGGACAGGAGCGCGAGCAGTACTAC.

Ten or more counts support this clonotype. The chain recombines TRBV7-2 with TRBJ2-7; D gene ambiguous. This CDR3 comprises 13 residues. V lost 5 bases and J lost 5, with 13 bases in between. Germline V gives CDR1 SGHTA, CDR2 FQGNSA. The CDR3 nucleotides read TGTGCCAGCAGCATCCCGGACGGAAACGAGCAGTACTTC. Amino acids: CASSIPDGNEQYF.

The chain has TRBV9 and TRBJ2-3; D call uncertain. This CDR3 contains 16 residues. V was trimmed by 0 bases and J by 11 bases, leaving 22 bases between them. CDR1 is SGDLS and CDR2 is YYNGEE in the germline V gene. The CDR3 bases are TGTGCCAGCAGCGTAGACGCGCTTCGCTCCTACAATGAGCAGTATTTT. It encodes CASSVDALRSYNEQYF. Supplemented by reference TRBV9 and TRBJ2-3, the full variable domain reads DSGVTQTPKHLITATGQRVTLRCSPRSGDLSVYWYQQSLDQGLQFLIQYYNGEERAKGNILERFSAQQFPDLHSELNLSSLELGDSALYFCASSVDALRSYNEQYFGPGTRLTVL.

This clonotype was seen only a few times. The chain couples TRBV12-3 or TRBV12-4 to TRBJ2-1; 10 positions agree with TRBD2. CDR3 length equals 15 residues. V lost 3 bases, J lost 7 bases, and 6 bases stayed unmatched. The CDR3 sequence is CASSFVVGLANEQFF. DNA of the CDR3: TGTGCCAGCAGTTTCGTGGTGGGACTAGCGAATGAGCAGTTCTTC.

The CDR3 region is CSARPSGSGLAGNGANVLTF. In DNA, the CDR3 is TGCAGTGCTAGGCCCTCAGGGAGTGGACTAGCGGGAAATGGGGCCAACGTCCTGACTTTC. The chain carries TRBV20-1 and TRBJ2-6, with 12 bases aligning to TRBD2. Per germline, CDR1 DFQATT and CDR2 SNEGSKA (reference sequence). The CDR3 is 20 amino acids. The V and J ends lost 3 bases and 3 bases, in that order; junction bases with no gene match: 15.

This clonotype was found many times. This chain uses TRBV19 with TRBJ1-3, with TRBD1 matching 8 bases. CDR3 length equals 18 residues. From germline, CDR1 is LNHDA and CDR2 SQIVND (reference sequence). V gave up 5 bases and J gave up 0 bases; unmatched junction bases: 12. The CDR3 nucleotides read TGTGCCAGTAGTGTCGACAGGGGCTTGCGTCCCTCTGGAAACACCATATATTTT. Translated: CASSVDRGLRPSGNTIYF.

This clonotype came up many times. The chain recombines TRBV7-2 with TRBJ2-1, with 12 bases that match TRBD2. After removal of 2 bases from V and 4 bases from J, the junction contained 3 bases not matched to a gene. Germline CDR1 and CDR2: SGHTA and FQGNSA. This CDR3 region has 16 residues. The CDR3 region has the DNA TGTGCCAGCAGCTTATCTGGGACTAGCGGGTACAATGAGCAGTTCTTC. Translation gives CASSLSGTSGYNEQFF.

Remarks on this clonotype: This could be a read error, since a much larger clone is one nucleotide away. The chain recombines TRBV3-1 with TRBJ2-7, with D perhaps given as TRBD1 or TRBD2 (6 bases each). Germline CDR1 LGHDT, CDR2 YNNKEL (reference sequence). The CDR3 extends over 14 amino acids. The CDR3 loop is CPSSHSGAIFEQYF. CDR3 sequence (DNA): TGTCCCAGCAGCCATTCGGGGGCAATATTCGAGCAGTACTTC.

This chain connects TRBV29-1 to TRBJ2-5; 9 positions agree with TRBD1. V trimming: 7 bases; J trimming: 5 bases; junction bases outside the gene matches: 11. Germline V gene sequence: CDR1 SQVTM, CDR2 ANQGSEA. CDR3 length: 14 amino acids. The DNA of the CDR3 is TGCAGCGCCGGGGGACAGGGAGGAGGGGAGACCCAGTACTTC. This translates into CSAGGQGGGETQYF.

This clonotype was recorded many times. The chain employs TRBV11-3 and TRBJ2-1; TRBD2 matches at 10 bases. Trimming removed 3 bases from V and 0 bases from J; junction bases left unmatched: 5. The CDR3 has 17 amino acids. Per the germline V gene, CDR1 is SGHNT and CDR2 is YENEEA. CDR3 nucleotides: TGTGCCAGCAGCTTGGGAGCGGGGGGGCCCTCCTACAATGAGCAGTTCTTC. Translated, it gives CASSLGAGGPSYNEQFF. Looking up the rest from reference TRBV11-3 and TRBJ2-1 gives the full variable domain: EAGVVQSPRYKIIEKKQPVAFWCNPISGHNTLYWYLQNLGQGPELLIRYENEEAVDDSQLPKDRFSAERLKGVDSTLKIQPAELGDSAVYLCASSLGAGGPSYNEQFFGPGTRLTVL.

The chain has TRBV20-1 and TRBJ1-5; no definite D call. V was clipped by 1 base and J by 4 bases, with 14 bases between them. The length of the CDR3 is 15 residues. Per germline, CDR1 DFQATT and CDR2 SNEGSKA (reference sequence). This CDR3 reads CSARGGRVQNQPQHF. The CDR3 nucleotides read TGCAGTGCTAGAGGAGGGAGGGTCCAAAATCAGCCCCAGCATTTT.

The table lists this clonotype with many counts. A much larger clone is a single base away; this may be a read error. The V gene is TRBV3-1, the J gene TRBJ1-6; no reliable D call. This CDR3 has 13 residues. Germline CDR1 LGHDT, CDR2 YNNKEL (reference sequence). The germline V and J ends were trimmed by 0 bases and 8 bases, with 5 bases remaining between them. The DNA for the CDR3 is TGTGCCAGCAGCCAAGATGGGGATTCACCCCTCCACTTT. The encoded protein is CASSQDGDSPLHF.

This clonotype was recorded at least ten times. V is TRBV18 and J is TRBJ1-5, with TRBD1 as a possible D gene (5 bases). Germline loops: CDR1 KGHSH, CDR2 LQKENI. V was cut by 2 bases and J by 6 bases, with 14 bases left in between. This CDR3 has 15 residues. CDR3 bases: TGTGCCAGCTCACCAGGAGGAGTGGGGCTTCAGCCCCAGCATTTT. Amino acid sequence: CASSPGGVGLQPQHF.

The chain employs TRBV6-6 and TRBJ2-5, with 7 bases matching TRBD1. V was clipped by 5 bases and J by 2 bases; unmatched bases: 11. Per the germline V gene, CDR1 is MNHNY and CDR2 is SVGAGI (reference sequence). This CDR3 spans 16 amino acids. The CDR3 spells CASSHPTTGPQETQYF. The CDR3, as DNA: TGTGCCAGCAGTCACCCGACGACAGGGCCTCAAGAGACCCAGTACTTC.

The table lists this clonotype with a few counts. This may stem from a read error, because a much larger clone lies one nucleotide away. This chain links TRBV11-2 with TRBJ2-7; 7 bases line up with TRBD2. CDR1 and CDR2 from the germline V gene are SGHAT and FQNNGV. V was clipped by 4 bases and J by 2 bases; unmatched bases: 5. The CDR3 is 14 amino acids. In DNA, the CDR3 is TGTGCCAGCAGCTCTAGCGGAGGCGCCTACGAGCAGTACTTC. It yields the protein CASSSSGGAYEQYF.

This clonotype was recorded at least ten times. The V and J genes are TRBV20-1 and TRBJ2-1; 14 bases line up with TRBD2. Unmatched junction bases numbered 6, after V lost 7 bases and J lost 1 base. The length of the CDR3 is 16 residues. CDR1 is DFQATT, CDR2 SNEGSKA, per germline (reference sequence). The chain's CDR3 is CSGETSGRGSYNEQFF. CDR3 nucleotide sequence: TGCAGTGGGGAGACTAGCGGGAGGGGATCCTACAATGAGCAGTTCTTC.

This clonotype has ten or more counts. The chain couples TRBV13 to TRBJ1-3, with 11 bases identical to TRBD1. The germline gives CDR1 PRHDT, CDR2 FYEKMQ (reference sequence). This CDR3 has 14 amino acids. Unmatched junction bases numbered 4, after V lost 4 bases and J lost 8 bases. CDR3 nucleotide sequence: TGTGCCAGCAGCTGGGGACAGGGGGAGGACACCATATATTTT. It yields the protein CASSWGQGEDTIYF.

There are many counts of this clonotype. The chain uses TRBV5-1 and TRBJ1-2; possible D gene TRBD1, 6 bases. CDR1 SGHRS and CDR2 YFSETQ come from the germline V gene. The length of the CDR3 is 18 residues. Trimming took 1 base from V and 4 from J, leaving 23 bases between them. CDR3 residues: CASSLSNPQGIWGYGYTF. The DNA of the CDR3 is TGCGCCAGCAGCTTGTCCAACCCACAGGGTATCTGGGGCTATGGCTACACCTTC.

This clonotype was detected many times. This chain joins TRBV20-1 and TRBJ1-6; D might be TRBD1 (5 bases). Germline CDR1 and CDR2: DFQATT and SNEGSKA (reference sequence). This CDR3 is 13 amino acids long. Trimming shortened V by 5 bases and J by 8 bases, and 13 bases separated the two germline ends. DNA of the CDR3: TGCAGTGCTCCCGGGACGGCATATTCACCCCTCCACTTT. Its protein product is CSAPGTAYSPLHF.